The 5 T cell receptor beta chains below come from one sample, sequenced in a study of cytomegalovirus exposure and HLA in healthy donors. The PCR used 60 Vbeta and 13 Jbeta primers. The protocol was immunoSEQ multiplex PCR, while the TCRdb copy is restricted to in-frame clones and leaves out a portion. The sample records approximately 150,000 clones, 55% to 75% being singletons. The sample was PBMCs. All receptors derive from a human donor in good health.

The rearrangement uses TRBV12-5 and TRBJ1-2, with D unresolved. With 7 bases removed from V and 2 bases from J, the gap between germline ends came to 8 bases. The CDR3 spans 12 residues. Germline assignment: CDR1 LGHNT and CDR2 FRNRAP. The CDR3 region is CASAGSNYGYTF. CDR3 nucleotides: TGTGCTAGTGCCGGGTCAAACTATGGCTACACCTTC.

This chain links TRBV30 with TRBJ2-2, with 9 nucleotides matching TRBD1. Trimming removed 4 bases from V and 6 bases from J; junction bases left unmatched: 6. CDR3 length: 14 amino acids. Looked up from germline, CDR1 is GTSNPN and CDR2 is SVGIG (reference sequence). The CDR3 nucleotides read TGTGCCTGGACCGCGAACAGGGGGCCCGGGGAGCTGTTTTTT. This encodes CAWTANRGPGELFF.

This clone has only a few counts. This chain joins TRBV18 and TRBJ2-3, with 7 bases aligning to TRBD1. V shed 3 bases, J shed 4 bases, and the junction held 4 bases outside the gene matches. Germline V gene sequence: CDR1 KGHSH, CDR2 LQKENI. This CDR3 spans 14 amino acids. The CDR3 sequence: CASSPPGTADTQYF. The CDR3 bases are TGTGCCAGCTCACCCCCAGGGACAGCAGATACGCAGTATTTT.

This clone was observed once. The V and J genes are TRBV7-9 and TRBJ2-7; D gene uncertain. The CDR3 has 18 amino acids. V was pared by 4 bases and J by 0 bases, with 22 bases between. CDR1 SEHNR and CDR2 FQNEAQ come from the germline V gene (reference sequence). The CDR3 loop reads CASSSPTPGQPSSYEQYF. CDR3 in DNA: TGTGCCAGCAGCTCTCCGACTCCGGGTCAACCCAGCTCCTACGAGCAGTACTTC.

A word on this clone: Other DNA variants within this sample encode the same CDR3. The chain links TRBV4-1 to TRBJ2-7, with 8 bases identical to TRBD2. The germline CDR1 and CDR2 sequences are MGHRA and YSYEKL. This CDR3 is 15 amino acids long. V was clipped by 0 bases and J by 1 base; unmatched bases: 2. For the CDR3, the DNA is TGCGCCAGCAGCCAAGATCGGGGGGGATCCTACGAGCAGTACTTC. It encodes CASSQDRGGSYEQYF.